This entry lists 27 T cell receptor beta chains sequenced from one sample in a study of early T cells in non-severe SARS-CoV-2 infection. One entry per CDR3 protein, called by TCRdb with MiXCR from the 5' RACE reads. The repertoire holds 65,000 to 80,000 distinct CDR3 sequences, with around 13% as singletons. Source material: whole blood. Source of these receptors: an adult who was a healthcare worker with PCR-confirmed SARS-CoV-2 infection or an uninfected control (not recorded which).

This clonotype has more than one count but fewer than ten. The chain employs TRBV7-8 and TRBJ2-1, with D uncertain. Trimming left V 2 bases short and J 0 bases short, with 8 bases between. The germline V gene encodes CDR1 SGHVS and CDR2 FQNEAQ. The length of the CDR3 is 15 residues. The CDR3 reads CASSLQESSYNEQFF. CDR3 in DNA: TGTGCCAGCAGCTTACAGGAGTCCTCCTACAATGAGCAGTTCTTC. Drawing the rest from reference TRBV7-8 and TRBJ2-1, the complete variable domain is GAGVSQSPRYKVAKRGQDVALRCDPISGHVSLFWYQQALGQGPEFLTYFQNEAQLDKSGLPSDRFFAERPEGSVSTLKIQRTQQEDSAVYLCASSLQESSYNEQFFGPGTRLTVL.

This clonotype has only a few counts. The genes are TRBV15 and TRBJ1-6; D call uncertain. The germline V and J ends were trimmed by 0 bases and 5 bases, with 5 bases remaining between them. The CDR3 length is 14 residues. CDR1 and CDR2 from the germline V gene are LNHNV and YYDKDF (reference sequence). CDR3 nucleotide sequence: TGTGCCACCAGCAGAGATGTCAATAATTCACCCCTCCACTTT. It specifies CATSRDVNNSPLHF.

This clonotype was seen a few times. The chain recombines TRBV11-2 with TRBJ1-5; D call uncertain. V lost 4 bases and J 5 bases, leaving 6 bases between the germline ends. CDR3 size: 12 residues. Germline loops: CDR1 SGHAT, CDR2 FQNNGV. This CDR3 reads CASSSLDQPQHF. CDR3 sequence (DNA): TGTGCCAGCAGCTCCCTGGATCAGCCCCAGCATTTT.

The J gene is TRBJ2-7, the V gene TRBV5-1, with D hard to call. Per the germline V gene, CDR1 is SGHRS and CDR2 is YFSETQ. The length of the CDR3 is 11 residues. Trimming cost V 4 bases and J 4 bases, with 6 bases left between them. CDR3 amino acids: CASSADYEQYF. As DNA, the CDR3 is TGCGCCAGCAGCGCAGATTACGAGCAGTACTTC.

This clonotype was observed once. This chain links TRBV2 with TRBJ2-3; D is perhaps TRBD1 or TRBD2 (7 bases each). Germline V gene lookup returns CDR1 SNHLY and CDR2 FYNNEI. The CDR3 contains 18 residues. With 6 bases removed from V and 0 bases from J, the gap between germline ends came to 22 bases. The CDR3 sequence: CASRSGGVPSLSTDTQYF. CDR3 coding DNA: TGTGCCAGCAGGTCAGGGGGGGTGCCTTCCCTTAGCACAGATACGCAGTATTTT.

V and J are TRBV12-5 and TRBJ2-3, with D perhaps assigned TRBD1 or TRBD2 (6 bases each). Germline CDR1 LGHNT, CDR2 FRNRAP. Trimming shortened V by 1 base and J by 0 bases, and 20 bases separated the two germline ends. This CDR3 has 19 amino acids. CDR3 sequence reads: CASGLDRDMGGSSTDTQYF. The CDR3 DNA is TGTGCTAGTGGTTTGGACAGGGATATGGGGGGTTCTAGCACAGATACGCAGTATTTT.

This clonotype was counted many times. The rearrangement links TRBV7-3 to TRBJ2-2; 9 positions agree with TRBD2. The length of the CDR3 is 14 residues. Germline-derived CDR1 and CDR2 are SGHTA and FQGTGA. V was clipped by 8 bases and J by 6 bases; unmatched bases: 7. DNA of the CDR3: TGTGCCAGCTCGGCTAGCGGGGTCGCCGGGGAGCTGTTTTTT. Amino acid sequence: CASSASGVAGELFF.

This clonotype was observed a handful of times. CDR3: CASSGRGTGELFF. The CDR3 DNA sequence: TGTGCCAGCAGCGGGCGGGGAACCGGGGAGCTGTTTTTT. V and J are TRBV28 and TRBJ2-2; a possible D gene is TRBD2 (6 bases). CDR1 is MDHEN, CDR2 SYDVKM, per germline. Trimming pared 6 bases from V and 5 bases from J, leaving 10 bases between. CDR3 length: 13 residues.

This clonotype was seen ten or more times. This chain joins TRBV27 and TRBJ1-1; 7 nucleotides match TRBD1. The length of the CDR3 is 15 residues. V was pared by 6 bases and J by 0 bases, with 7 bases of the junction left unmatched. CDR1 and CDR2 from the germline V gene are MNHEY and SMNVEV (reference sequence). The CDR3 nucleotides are TGTGCCAGCAGGGGGACAGCCCCCATGAACACTGAAGCTTTCTTT. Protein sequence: CASRGTAPMNTEAFF.

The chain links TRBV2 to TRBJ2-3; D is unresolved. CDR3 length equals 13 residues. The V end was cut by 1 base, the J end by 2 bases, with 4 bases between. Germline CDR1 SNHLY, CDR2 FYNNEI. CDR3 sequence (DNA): TGTGCCAGCAGTGAAGGCCCCACAGATACGCAGTATTTT. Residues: CASSEGPTDTQYF.

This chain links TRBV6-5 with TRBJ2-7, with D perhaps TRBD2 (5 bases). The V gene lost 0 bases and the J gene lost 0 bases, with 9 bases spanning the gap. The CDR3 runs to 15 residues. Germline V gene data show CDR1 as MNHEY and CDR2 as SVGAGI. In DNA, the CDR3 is TGTGCCAGCAGTTACTCGACTACATACTCCTACGAGCAGTACTTC. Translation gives CASSYSTTYSYEQYF.

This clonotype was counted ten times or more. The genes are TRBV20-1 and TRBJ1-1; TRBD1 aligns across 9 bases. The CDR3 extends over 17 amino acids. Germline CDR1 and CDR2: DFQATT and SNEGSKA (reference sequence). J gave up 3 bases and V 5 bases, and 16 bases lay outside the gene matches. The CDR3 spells CSAGRVPGQGVDTEAFF. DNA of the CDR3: TGCAGTGCTGGGAGAGTTCCGGGACAGGGTGTCGACACTGAAGCTTTCTTT.

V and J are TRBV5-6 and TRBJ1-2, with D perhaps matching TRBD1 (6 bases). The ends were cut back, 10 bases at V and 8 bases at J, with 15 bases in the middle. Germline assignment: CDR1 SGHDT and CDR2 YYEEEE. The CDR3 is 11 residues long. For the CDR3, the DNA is TGTGCCTCGACCGAGGGGACAGGCTACACCTTC. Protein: CASTEGTGYTF. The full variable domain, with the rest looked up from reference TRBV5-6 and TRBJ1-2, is DAGVTQSPTHLIKTRGQQVTLRCSPKSGHDTVSWYQQALGQGPQFIFQYYEEEERQRGNFPDRFSGHQFPNYSSELNVNALLLGDSALYLCASTEGTGYTFGSGTRLTVV.

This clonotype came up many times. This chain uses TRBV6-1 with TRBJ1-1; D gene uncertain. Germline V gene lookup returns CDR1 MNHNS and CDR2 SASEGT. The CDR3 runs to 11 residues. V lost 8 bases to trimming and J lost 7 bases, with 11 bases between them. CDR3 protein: CASLWVDEAFF. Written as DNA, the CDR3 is TGTGCCAGCTTATGGGTCGATGAAGCTTTCTTT.

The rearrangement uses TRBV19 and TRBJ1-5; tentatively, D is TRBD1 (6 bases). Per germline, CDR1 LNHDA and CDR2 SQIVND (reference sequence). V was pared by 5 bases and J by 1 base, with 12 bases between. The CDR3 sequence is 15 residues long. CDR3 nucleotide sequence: TGTGCCAGTAGTTTTGACAGGAGCAGCAATCAGCCCCAGCATTTT. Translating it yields CASSFDRSSNQPQHF. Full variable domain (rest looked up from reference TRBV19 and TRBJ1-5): DGGITQSPKYLFRKEGQNVTLSCEQNLNHDAMYWYRQDPGQGLRLIYYSQIVNDFQKGDIAEGYSVSREKKESFPLTVTSAQKNPTAFYLCASSFDRSSNQPQHFGDGTRLSIL.

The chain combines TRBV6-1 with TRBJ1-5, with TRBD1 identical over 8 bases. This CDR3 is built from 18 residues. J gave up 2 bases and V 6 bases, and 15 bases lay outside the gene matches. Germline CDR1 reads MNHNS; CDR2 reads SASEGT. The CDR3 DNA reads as TGTGCCAGCAGATCTCCAACAGGGGGGAAGATTGGCAATCAGCCCCAGCATTTT. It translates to CASRSPTGGKIGNQPQHF.

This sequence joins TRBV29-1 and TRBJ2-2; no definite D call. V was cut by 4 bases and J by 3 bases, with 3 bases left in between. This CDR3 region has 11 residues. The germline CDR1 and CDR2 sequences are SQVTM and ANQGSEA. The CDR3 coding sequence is TGCAGCGTTGGCTACACCGGGGAGCTGTTTTTT. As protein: CSVGYTGELFF.

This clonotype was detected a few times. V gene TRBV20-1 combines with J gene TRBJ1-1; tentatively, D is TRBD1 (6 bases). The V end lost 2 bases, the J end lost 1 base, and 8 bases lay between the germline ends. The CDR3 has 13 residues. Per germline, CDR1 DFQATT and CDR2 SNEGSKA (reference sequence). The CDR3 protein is CSARSRGNTEAFF. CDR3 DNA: TGCAGTGCTAGATCCAGGGGGAACACTGAAGCTTTCTTT.

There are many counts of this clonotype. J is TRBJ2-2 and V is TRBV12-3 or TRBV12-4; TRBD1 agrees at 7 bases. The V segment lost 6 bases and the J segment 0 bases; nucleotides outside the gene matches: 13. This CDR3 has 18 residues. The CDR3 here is CASSQGQNFNANTGELFF. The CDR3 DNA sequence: TGTGCCAGCAGCCAGGGACAGAATTTTAACGCGAACACCGGGGAGCTGTTTTTT.

The CDR3, as DNA: TGCAGCGTTGAAGCGGCCGGCAAAAACACTGAAGCTTTCTTT. This codes for CSVEAAGKNTEAFF. The chain couples TRBV29-1 to TRBJ1-1; unclear D gene. The V gene's germline CDR1 is SQVTM and CDR2 ANQGSEA. CDR3 length: 14 residues. Trimming removed 1 base from V and 2 bases from J, with 11 bases in between.

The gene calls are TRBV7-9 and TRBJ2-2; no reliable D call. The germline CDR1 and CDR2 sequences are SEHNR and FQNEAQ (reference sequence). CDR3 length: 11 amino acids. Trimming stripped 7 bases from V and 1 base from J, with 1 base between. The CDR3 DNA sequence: TGTGCCAGCATGAACACCGGGGAGCTGTTTTTT. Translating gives CASMNTGELFF.

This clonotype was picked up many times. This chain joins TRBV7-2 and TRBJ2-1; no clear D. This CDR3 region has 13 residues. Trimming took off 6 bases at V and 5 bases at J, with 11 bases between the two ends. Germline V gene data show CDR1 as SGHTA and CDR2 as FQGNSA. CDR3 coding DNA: TGTGCCAGCAGTCCATCAGCCGACAATGAGCAGTTCTTC. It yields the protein CASSPSADNEQFF.

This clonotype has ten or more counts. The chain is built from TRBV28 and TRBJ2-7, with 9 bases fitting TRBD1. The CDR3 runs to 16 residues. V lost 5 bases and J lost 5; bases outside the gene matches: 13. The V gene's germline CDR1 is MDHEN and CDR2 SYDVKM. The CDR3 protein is CASSRESGTGYNEQYF. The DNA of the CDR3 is TGTGCCAGCAGTCGAGAGTCCGGGACAGGGTACAACGAGCAGTACTTC. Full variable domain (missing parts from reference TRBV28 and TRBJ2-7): DVKVTQSSRYLVKRTGEKVFLECVQDMDHENMFWYRQDPGLGLRLIYFSYDVKMKEKGDIPEGYSVSREKKERFSLILESASTNQTSMYLCASSRESGTGYNEQYFGPGTRLTVT.

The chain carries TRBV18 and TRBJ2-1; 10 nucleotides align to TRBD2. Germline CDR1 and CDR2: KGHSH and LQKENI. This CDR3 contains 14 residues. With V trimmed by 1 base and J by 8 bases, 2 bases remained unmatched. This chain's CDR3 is CASSPLAGGDEQFF. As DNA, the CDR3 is TGTGCCAGCTCACCACTAGCGGGGGGCGATGAGCAGTTCTTC.

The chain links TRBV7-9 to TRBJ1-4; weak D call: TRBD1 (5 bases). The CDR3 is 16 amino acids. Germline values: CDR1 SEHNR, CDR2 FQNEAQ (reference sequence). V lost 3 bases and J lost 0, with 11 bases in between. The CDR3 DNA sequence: TGTGCCAGCAGCTTGGGCAGGGTTGCAACTAATGAAAAACTGTTTTTT. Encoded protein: CASSLGRVATNEKLFF. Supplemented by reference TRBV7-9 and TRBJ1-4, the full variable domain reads DTGVSQNPRHKITKRGQNVTFRCDPISEHNRLYWYRQTLGQGPEFLTYFQNEAQLEKSRLLSDRFSAERPKGSFSTLEIQRTEQGDSAMYLCASSLGRVATNEKLFFGSGTQLSVL.

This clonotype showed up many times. The CDR3 is CASTSGAGRSPYGYTF. Written as DNA, the CDR3 is TGTGCCAGCACGTCCGGGGCAGGGAGAAGTCCCTATGGCTACACCTTC. V usage is TRBV6-2 or TRBV6-3 and J usage is TRBJ1-2; TRBD1 is a possible D gene (5 bases). V lost 7 bases to trimming and J lost 4 bases, with 22 bases between them. Germline CDR1 reads MNHEY; CDR2 reads SVGEGT. The CDR3 has 16 residues.

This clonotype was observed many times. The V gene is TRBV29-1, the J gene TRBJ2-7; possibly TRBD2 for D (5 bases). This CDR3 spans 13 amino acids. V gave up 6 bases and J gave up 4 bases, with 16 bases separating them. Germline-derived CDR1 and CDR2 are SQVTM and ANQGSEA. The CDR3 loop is CSVVPRGLYEQYF. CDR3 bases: TGCAGCGTCGTACCCCGAGGGCTATACGAGCAGTACTTC.